This entry is about one TCR beta chain. Clones were read by immunoSEQ multiplex PCR, and TCRdb kept only the in-frame ones, dropping some. The sample carries 140,000 to 150,000 clones, around 86% recorded once. The data originate from a study of blood T cell repertoires in COVID-19. The CDR3 runs 15 residues. V lost 4 bases to trimming and J lost 0 bases, with 11 bases between them. CDR1 is SGHRS, CDR2 YFSETQ, per germline. The chain couples TRBV5-1 to TRBJ2-1; D is perhaps TRBD1 (6 bases). The TCR comes from a man aged 80 or over with acute or convalescent COVID-19. Sequenced material: peripheral blood. The CDR3 loop is CASSPRTDSYNEQFF. DNA of the CDR3: TGCGCCAGCAGCCCCCGGACAGACTCCTACAATGAGCAGTTCTTC.